The 12 T cell receptor beta chains reported below all come from one sample, sequenced in a study of CD8+ T cells in alopecia areata. cDNA serving as the sequencing template came from extracted, reverse transcribed RNA. Data came from immunoSEQ multiplex PCR; TCRdb stores just in-frame clones and leaves some out. This table has hundreds of thousands of clones, approximately 70% appearing once. Documented treatment: oral pan-JAK inhibitor, 5-10 mg twice daily. The source was CD4+ T cells sorted from blood, collected between weeks 43 and 45, from a patient treated with tofacitinib. The receptors shown here come from a human donor with alopecia areata.

The chain uses TRBV30 and TRBJ1-2; 8 nucleotides match TRBD1. Unmatched junction bases numbered 7, after V lost 1 base and J lost 3 bases. Germline values: CDR1 GTSNPN, CDR2 SVGIG (reference sequence). This CDR3 has 15 residues. CDR3 region: CAWSDLDRAYYGYTF. The CDR3 bases are TGTGCCTGGAGTGACCTGGACAGGGCCTACTATGGCTACACCTTC.

The chain combines TRBV15 with TRBJ2-7, with 8 nucleotides matching TRBD2. V lost 0 bases and J lost 2; bases outside the gene matches: 9. Germline V gives CDR1 LNHNV, CDR2 YYDKDF (reference sequence). This CDR3 has 17 amino acids. DNA for the CDR3: TGTGCCACCAGCAGAGATTGGGAGCGGGGGAGCACCTACGAGCAGTACTTC. Translating gives CATSRDWERGSTYEQYF.

The gene calls are TRBV4-3 and TRBJ1-2; no definite D call. The CDR3 has 14 residues. Trimming removed 0 bases from V and 6 bases from J, with 11 bases in between. Per germline, CDR1 LGHNA and CDR2 YSLEER. CDR3 coding DNA: TGCGCCAGCAGCCAAGATTGGCAACTAAATGGCTACACCTTC. It specifies CASSQDWQLNGYTF.

This chain links TRBV10-3 with TRBJ1-2; weak D call: TRBD1 (6 bases). The CDR3 runs to 13 residues. Per germline, CDR1 ENHRY and CDR2 SYGVKD. The V end was cut by 5 bases, the J end by 3 bases, with 10 bases between. In DNA, the CDR3 is TGTGCCATCAGTACACAGGGCGACTATGGCTACACCTTC. It translates to CAISTQGDYGYTF.

This clone appeared once. The chain has TRBV4-1 and TRBJ2-1; 10 nucleotides match TRBD2. V trimming: 4 bases; J trimming: 5 bases; junction bases outside the gene matches: 5. The CDR3 consists of 15 residues. The germline V gene has CDR1 MGHRA and CDR2 YSYEKL. The CDR3 nucleotides read TGCGCCAGCAGCCGGGGGAGCGGGGGGGACAATGAGCAGTTCTTC. It specifies CASSRGSGGDNEQFF.

The chain joins TRBV19 to TRBJ1-5, with D maybe TRBD1 (6 bases). The germline V gene has CDR1 LNHDA and CDR2 SQIVND (reference sequence). This CDR3 is built from 14 residues. Deletions cut 5 bases from V and 3 bases from J, with 11 bases between. CDR3 in DNA: TGTGCCAGTAGTGACGGACAGATCAATCAGCCCCAGCATTTT. It yields the protein CASSDGQINQPQHF. Together with reference TRBV19 and TRBJ1-5, the CDR3 gives the full variable domain: DGGITQSPKYLFRKEGQNVTLSCEQNLNHDAMYWYRQDPGQGLRLIYYSQIVNDFQKGDIAEGYSVSREKKESFPLTVTSAQKNPTAFYLCASSDGQINQPQHFGDGTRLSIL.

The chain recombines TRBV14 with TRBJ2-1, with 8 bases fitting TRBD1. Germline values: CDR1 SGHDN, CDR2 FVKESK. CDR3 length: 18 amino acids. V was clipped by 4 bases and J by 0 bases; unmatched bases: 11. The CDR3 loop reads CASSLTRGQAPSYNEQFF. The DNA for the CDR3 is TGTGCCAGCAGCCTTACACGGGGACAGGCCCCCTCCTACAATGAGCAGTTCTTC.

This clone was detected only a few times. The chain joins TRBV5-1 to TRBJ2-3; 7 bases line up with TRBD2. Germline V CDR1 and CDR2: SGHRS, YFSETQ. The CDR3 runs to 15 residues. V trimming: 4 bases; J trimming: 2 bases; junction bases outside the gene matches: 7. Here the CDR3 reads CASSGLTSSTDTQYF. The CDR3 coding sequence is TGCGCCAGCAGCGGATTGACTAGCTCCACAGATACGCAGTATTTT.

With regard to this clone: Other nucleotide sequences from this sample produce the same CDR3. The V and J genes are TRBV30 and TRBJ1-5; weak D call: TRBD1 (5 bases). Germline CDR1 GTSNPN, CDR2 SVGIG (reference sequence). The CDR3 sequence is 13 residues long. V lost 5 bases to trimming and J lost 3 bases, with 11 bases between them. The CDR3 sequence: CAWAGGDNQPQHF. For the CDR3, the DNA is TGTGCCTGGGCCGGAGGGGACAATCAGCCCCAGCATTTT.

There are a few counts of this clone. This chain joins TRBV29-1 and TRBJ1-1; no firm D call. Germline loops: CDR1 SQVTM, CDR2 ANQGSEA. Trimming took 7 bases from V and 4 from J, leaving 13 bases between them. The CDR3 sequence is 12 residues long. The CDR3 is CSAQTQATEAFF. In nucleotides, the CDR3 is TGCAGCGCTCAAACTCAGGCCACTGAAGCTTTCTTT.

The chain links TRBV2 to TRBJ2-7, with TRBD2 identical over 7 bases. Germline loops: CDR1 SNHLY, CDR2 FYNNEI. V was pared by 3 bases and J by 3 bases, with 5 bases of the junction left unmatched. The CDR3 loop spans 14 amino acids. Here the CDR3 DNA reads TGTGCCAGCAGTGACTTGGGACTATACTACGAGCAGTACTTC. Translated: CASSDLGLYYEQYF. Full variable domain (remainder filled in from reference TRBV2 and TRBJ2-7): EPEVTQTPSHQVTQMGQEVILRCVPISNHLYFYWYRQILGQKVEFLVSFYNNEISEKSEIFDDQFSVERPDGSNFTLKIRSTKLEDSAMYFCASSDLGLYYEQYFGPGTRLTVT.

This clone turned up a few times. This rearrangement joins TRBV18 to TRBJ2-4; D remains ambiguous. In germline, CDR1 is KGHSH, CDR2 LQKENI. V lost 1 base to trimming and J lost 2 bases, with 6 bases between them. This CDR3 region has 14 residues. In DNA, the CDR3 is TGTGCCAGCTCACCACTCCCGACCAAAAACATTCAGTACTTC. Translated, it gives CASSPLPTKNIQYF.